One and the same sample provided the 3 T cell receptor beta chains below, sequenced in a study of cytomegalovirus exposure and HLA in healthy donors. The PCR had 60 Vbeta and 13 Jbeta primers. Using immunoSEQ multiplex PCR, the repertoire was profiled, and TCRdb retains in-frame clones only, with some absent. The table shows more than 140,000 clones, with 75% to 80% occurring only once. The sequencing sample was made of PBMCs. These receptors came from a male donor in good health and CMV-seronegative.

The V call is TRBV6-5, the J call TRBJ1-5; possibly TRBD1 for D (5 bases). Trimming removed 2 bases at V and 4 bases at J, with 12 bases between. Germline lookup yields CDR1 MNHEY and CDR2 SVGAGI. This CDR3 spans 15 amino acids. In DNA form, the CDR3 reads TGTGCCAGCAGTTACGGGGGGGTCGGGAATCAGCCCCAGCATTTT. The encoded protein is CASSYGGVGNQPQHF.

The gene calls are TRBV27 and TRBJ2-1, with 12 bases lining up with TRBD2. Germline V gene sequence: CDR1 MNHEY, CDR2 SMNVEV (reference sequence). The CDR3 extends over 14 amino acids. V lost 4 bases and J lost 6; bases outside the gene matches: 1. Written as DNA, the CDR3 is TGTGCCAGCAGTTCTAGCGGGAGGGCCAATGAGCAGTTCTTC. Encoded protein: CASSSSGRANEQFF.

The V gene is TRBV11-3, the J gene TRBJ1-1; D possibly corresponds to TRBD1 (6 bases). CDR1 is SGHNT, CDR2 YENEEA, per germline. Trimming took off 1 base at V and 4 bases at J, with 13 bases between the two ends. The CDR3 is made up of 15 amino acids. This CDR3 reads CASSLGAGASTEAFF. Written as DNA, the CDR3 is TGTGCCAGCAGCTTAGGGGCAGGGGCGAGCACTGAAGCTTTCTTT.